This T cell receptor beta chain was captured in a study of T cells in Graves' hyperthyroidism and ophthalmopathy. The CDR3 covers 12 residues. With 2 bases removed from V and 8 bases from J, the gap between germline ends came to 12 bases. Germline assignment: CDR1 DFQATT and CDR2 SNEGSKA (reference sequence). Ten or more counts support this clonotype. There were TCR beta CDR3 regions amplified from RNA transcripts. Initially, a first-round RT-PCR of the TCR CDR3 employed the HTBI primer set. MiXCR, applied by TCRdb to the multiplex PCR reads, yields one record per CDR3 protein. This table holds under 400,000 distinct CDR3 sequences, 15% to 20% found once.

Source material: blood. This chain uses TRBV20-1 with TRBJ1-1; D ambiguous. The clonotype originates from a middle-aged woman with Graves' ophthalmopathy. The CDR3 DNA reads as TGCAGTGCTAGATTAATGACGGGAGAAGCTTTCTTT. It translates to CSARLMTGEAFF.